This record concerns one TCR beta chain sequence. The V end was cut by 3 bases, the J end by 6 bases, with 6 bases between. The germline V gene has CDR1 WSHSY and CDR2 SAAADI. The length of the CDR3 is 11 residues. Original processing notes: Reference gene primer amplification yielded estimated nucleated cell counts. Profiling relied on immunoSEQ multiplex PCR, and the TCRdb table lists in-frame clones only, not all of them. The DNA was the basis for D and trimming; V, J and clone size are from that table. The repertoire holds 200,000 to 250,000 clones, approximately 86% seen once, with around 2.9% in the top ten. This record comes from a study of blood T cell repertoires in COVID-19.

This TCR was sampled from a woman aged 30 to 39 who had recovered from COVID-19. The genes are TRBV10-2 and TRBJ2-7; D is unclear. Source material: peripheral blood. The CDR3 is CASSDGFEQYF. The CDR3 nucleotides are TGCGCCAGCAGTGACGGGTTCGAGCAGTACTTC.